One and the same sample provided the 8 T cell receptor beta chains below, sequenced in a study of spatial heterogeneity in lung cancer. Time point defined: sample taken at primary tumor resection. TCRdb itself ran the 5' RACE reads through MiXCR, one entry per CDR3 protein. In the table there are 9,500 to 12,000 distinct CDR3 sequences, less than 7.5% of which are singletons. Here the sequenced sample was PBMCs, taken at surgery. The receptors come from a male donor with early-stage non-small cell lung cancer.

This clonotype was found many times. The chain employs TRBV5-1 and TRBJ2-7; 7 bases line up with TRBD2. Per germline, CDR1 SGHRS and CDR2 YFSETQ. The CDR3 has 15 amino acids. V lost 0 bases and J lost 2; bases outside the gene matches: 5. CDR3 DNA sequence: TGCGCCAGCAGCTTGGAAAGCGGGACGCCCTACGAGCAGTACTTC. Protein product: CASSLESGTPYEQYF.

In the case of this clonotype: Sequence at one end of the junction differs from germline and may be a read error. This chain links TRBV5-6 with TRBJ2-5; a possible D gene is TRBD2 (5 bases). In germline, CDR1 is SGHDT, CDR2 YYEEEE. CDR3 length equals 15 residues. This chain's CDR3 is CANSLLEVAEETQYF. The DNA of the CDR3 is TGTGCCAACAGCTTGCTGGAGGTGGCGGAAGAGACCCAGTACTTC.

This clonotype showed up many times. Here the CDR3 reads CASSYSSVGSPLHF. The CDR3 nucleotides are TGTGCCAGCAGTTACTCTTCAGTTGGTTCACCCCTCCACTTT. The rearrangement links TRBV6-6 to TRBJ1-6; D uncertain. The CDR3 extends over 14 amino acids. V was shortened by 0 bases and J by 9 bases, with 9 bases between the two germline ends. CDR1 and CDR2 (germline): MNHNY, SVGAGI (reference sequence).

This chain joins TRBV18 and TRBJ1-6, with D possibly matching TRBD1 (5 bases). The CDR3 extends over 19 amino acids. Per germline, CDR1 KGHSH and CDR2 LQKENI. V was clipped by 3 bases and J by 0 bases, with 18 bases between them. For the CDR3, the DNA is TGTGCCAGCTCACCCGCCGTTTTGGGGACTAGCTCCTATAATTCACCCCTCCACTTT. It translates to CASSPAVLGTSSYNSPLHF.

This clonotype was detected a few times. The genes are TRBV6-5 and TRBJ1-5; maybe TRBD1 (5 bases). V shed 11 bases and J shed 3 bases, with 11 bases lying between them. CDR1 and CDR2 (germline): MNHEY, SVGAGI. The CDR3 has 12 residues. The CDR3 DNA follows: TGTGCCGGTGACAGTGACAATCAGCCCCAGCATTTT. This translates into CAGDSDNQPQHF.

This clonotype was observed many times. This chain links TRBV4-3 with TRBJ1-2; 9 bases are shared with TRBD1. The CDR3 length is 17 residues. V was clipped by 1 base and J by 4 bases; unmatched bases: 10. Germline CDR1 and CDR2: LGHNA and YSLEER. Written as DNA, the CDR3 is TGCGCCAGCAGCCAAGGGGTGCCGGGACAGGGCCTCTATGGCTACACCTTC. Residues: CASSQGVPGQGLYGYTF.

This clonotype was seen only a few times. The rearrangement uses TRBV7-9 and TRBJ2-2; D remains ambiguous. Between the trimmed V and J ends, which lost 8 bases and 0 bases, there was a span of 10 bases. Germline values: CDR1 SEHNR, CDR2 FQNEAQ (reference sequence). The CDR3 spans 14 residues. This CDR3 is CASSRAANTGELFF. CDR3 DNA sequence: TGTGCCAGCTCCCGGGCAGCGAACACCGGGGAGCTGTTTTTT. Looking up the rest from reference TRBV7-9 and TRBJ2-2 gives the full variable domain: DTGVSQNPRHKITKRGQNVTFRCDPISEHNRLYWYRQTLGQGPEFLTYFQNEAQLEKSRLLSDRFSAERPKGSFSTLEIQRTEQGDSAMYLCASSRAANTGELFFGEGSRLTVL.

This clonotype was counted many times. V is TRBV7-2 and J is TRBJ1-1; possibly TRBD1 for D (5 bases). CDR1 is SGHTA, CDR2 FQGNSA, per germline. This CDR3 is built from 16 residues. V lost 6 bases to trimming and J lost 0 bases, with 17 bases between them. CDR3 sequence reads: CASSRAAYRLNTEAFF. Written as DNA, the CDR3 is TGTGCCAGCAGTCGCGCGGCCTACAGGTTGAACACTGAAGCTTTCTTT.